This TCR beta chain was recovered during a study of response to subunit inactivated influenza vaccine. A remark on this clonotype: Its antigen remains unidentified.

TCRdb reprocessed the RT-PCR reads via MiXCR and lists one record per CDR3 protein. The sample comprises about 190,000 distinct CDR3 sequences, about 15% of which are singletons, and about 26% rests with the top ten. Study outcomes and limitations: There was a suggestion from the authors that each seasonal influenza vaccination recruits few new T cells.

Trimming removed 5 bases at V and 6 bases at J, with 13 bases between. The CDR3 length is 14 residues. The germline gives CDR1 SEHNR, CDR2 FQNEAQ (reference sequence). This receptor was identified in a man aged 50 or older who received an inactivated influenza vaccine. The chain combines TRBV7-9 with TRBJ2-2; D perhaps matches TRBD1 (5 bases). The sample was CD8+ T cells sorted from PBMCs, taken roughly 5 days after vaccination. CDR3 region: CASSPPGIAGELFF. The CDR3 DNA is TGTGCCAGCAGCCCCCCAGGGATCGCCGGGGAGCTGTTTTTT.